The T cell receptor (beta chain) under discussion was sequenced for a study of post-analysis software for immune sequencing data. Study-level findings and limits: Several TRBV segments, TRBV5-6, TRBV5-1 and TRBV20-1 among them, were found more frequent in patients than controls.

The library was made from cDNA and included unique molecular identifiers. From the PCR reads, TCRdb called clonotypes with MiXCR, one entry per CDR3 protein. The data contain over 700,000 distinct CDR3 sequences, 25% to 30% of them singletons. The ends were cut back, 7 bases at V and 8 bases at J, with 15 bases in the middle. The CDR3 spans 13 residues. This clonotype was counted between two and nine times. The antigen remains undetermined. V and J are TRBV12-3 or TRBV12-4 and TRBJ2-1; D possibly matches TRBD1 or TRBD2 (5 bases each). The sequence came from a girl aged 5 to 17 with multiple sclerosis. The sequenced material came from blood. In DNA form, the CDR3 reads TGTGCCAGCATCCCCTGGGGGACGGATGAGCAGTTCTTC. The encoded protein is CASIPWGTDEQFF.